This T cell receptor beta chain was captured in a study of T cell responses to AZD1222 COVID-19 vaccine (dated by TCRdb to about 2021). Broadly, across the study: AZD1222 recipients whose second dose came at about 4 weeks and those whose second dose came at about 12 weeks were combined into one group, since spike-specific TCR depth and breadth did not differ between the two schedules. Trial participants were enrolled into age subgroups of 18-55, 56-69 and 70-plus years, which contained roughly 140, 27 and 60 TCR-sequenced participants, respectively. TCR sequencing covered more than 230 trial participants: 200 to 210 given two doses of AZD1222 and 26 given two doses of MenACWY control vaccine. Paper-wide results and their limitations: Because no day 14 peak-response samples were available, repertoires were characterized only after the peak T cell response. A significant rise in spike-specific TCR breadth and depth was observed after two AZD1222 doses relative to day 0 and relative to MenACWY recipients. The 56-69-year group was small, and its depth increase did not reach significance, likely because of low power. The vaccine-associated CD4 TCRs covered the entire spike protein, and the dominant responses fell in regions 160-218 and 743-854. Nearly half of unique spike-specific TCRs reportedly recognized epitopes outside regions mutated in the B.1.351 and B.1.1.7 variants. Most participants were white British and females outnumbered males, and the authors suggested that clonal diversity may have been underestimated. Conclusions about previously exposed vaccinees are limited, since just six or seven AZD1222 recipients were seropositive for SARS-CoV-2 at baseline.

The sample's time point label, in plain terms: baseline before first vaccination. Vaccinee samples were obtained from the UK trials COV001 and COV002, which included a single-blind randomized controlled phase 2/3 trial of AZD1222 (ChAdOx1 nCoV-19) in healthy adults. Trial participant PBMC samples were collected at day 0 and day 28 after the second dose for TCRbeta chain sequencing. The CDR3 regions of human TCRbeta chains were analyzed by immunosequencing. The study's own analysis went as follows. TCRs in the repertoires were compared against a reference library of SARS-CoV-2-specific TCRs that had been generated with the MIRA antigen-specificity platform. Breadth was defined as the fraction of unique TCRs that were SARS-CoV-2-associated. Depth was defined as the fraction of total T cells that were SARS-CoV-2-associated. Using the MIRA data, every spike-specific TCR was mapped to the spike region that the TCR reacted to and assigned to either a CD4 or a CD8 class. Log10-transformed breadth and depth values were compared by one-way ANOVA with Sidak's multiple comparisons tests. TCRdb re-hosts the immuneACCESS table, in-frame sequences only. Its copies lack some clones; in the studies checked, an unresolved V gene accounts for under half of them, and the cause for the rest is not known. D and trimming come from the DNA, and the V and J calls and clone size come from that table. In this sample the table shows more than 95,000 clones, less than 90% of which occur a single time. Under 35% of the sample is taken by the ten largest.

As for this clone: Its antigen remains undetermined. Qualities for individual bases were not recorded, and no much larger clone is one base off.

V sheds 4 bases and J sheds 4 bases, leaving 10 bases between their ends. The CDR3 holds 14 amino acids from the cysteine to the phenylalanine. The sequence is cut down to CDR3 DNA, 42 bases in frame from base 1. Based on the germline V gene, the CDR1 and CDR2 sequences are KGHSH and LQKENI. This clonotype was obtained from an adult in good health. This specimen was peripheral blood, taken on day 0 of AZD1222 vaccination. The V gene is TRBV18 and the J gene is TRBJ2-2; the D gene could be TRBD1 or TRBD2, each one agreeing over 5 bases. CDR3 protein: CASSLRGLTGELFF. The bases read TGTGCCAGCTCACTCCGGGGCCTCACCGGGGAGCTGTTTTTT.